By sample fraction, the clone carrying this T cell receptor beta chain is medium-sized. This entry belongs to a study of tumor-infiltrating lymphocytes in primary liver carcinoma. Across the whole study: Samples yielded about 3.65 to 8 million productive TCRbeta reads, similar across tissue types.

Using a constant-region primer together with ProtoScript II reverse transcriptase, TCR beta cDNA was made from approximately 0.55 ug of total RNA. It was through three nested multiplex PCR rounds of slightly modified ARM-PCR that TCR beta libraries arose. TCRdb passed the multiplex PCR reads through MiXCR, listing each CDR3 protein once. The table shows tens of thousands of distinct CDR3 sequences, with about 75% occurring only once. Co-extraction of both nucleic acids (RNA and DNA) used 20-30 mg of unsorted bulk tissue. The patients carried chronic HBV infection and had received no treatment. Sequencing was carried out using tumor-adjacent normal liver tissue. The clonotype comes from a man in his forties or fifties with primary liver carcinoma and hepatitis B virus infection.

The DNA for the CDR3 is TGCGCCAGCAGTGAGACCTACGAGCAGTACTTC. Its protein is CASSETYEQYF. The chain joins TRBV10-2 to TRBJ2-7; D gene uncertain. V was trimmed by 2 bases and J by 2 bases, leaving 1 base between them. This CDR3 has 11 amino acids. CDR1 and CDR2 (germline): WSHSY, SAAADI.